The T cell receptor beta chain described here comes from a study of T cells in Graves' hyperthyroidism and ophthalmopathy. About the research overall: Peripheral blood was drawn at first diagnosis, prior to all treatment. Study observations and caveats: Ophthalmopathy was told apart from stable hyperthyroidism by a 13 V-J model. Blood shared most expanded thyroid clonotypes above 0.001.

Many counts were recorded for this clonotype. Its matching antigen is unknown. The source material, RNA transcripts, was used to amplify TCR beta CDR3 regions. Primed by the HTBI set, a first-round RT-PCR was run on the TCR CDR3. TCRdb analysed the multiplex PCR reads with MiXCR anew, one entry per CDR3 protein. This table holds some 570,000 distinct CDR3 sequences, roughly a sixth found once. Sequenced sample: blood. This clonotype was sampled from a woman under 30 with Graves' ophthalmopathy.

CDR3 DNA: TGTGCCAGCAGTGGGAAGGCCTACTCACAAGAGACCCAGTACTTC. Amino acids: CASSGKAYSQETQYF. The chain employs TRBV6-1 and TRBJ2-5; D unclear. With 4 bases removed from V and 2 bases from J, the gap between germline ends came to 14 bases. This CDR3 has 15 amino acids. CDR1 and CDR2 from the germline V gene are MNHNS and SASEGT.